The 15 T cell receptor beta chains given below trace back to one sample, sequenced in a study of shared clonotypes between healthy human individuals. The protocol was immunoSEQ multiplex PCR, while the TCRdb copy is restricted to in-frame clones and leaves out a portion. This table holds approximately 2.4 million clones, approximately 96% found once. The sequencing sample was made of naive CD4+ T cells sorted from blood. The subset was: CD45RA+ positively selected. These receptors were collected from a man aged 18 to 30 in good health.

On this clone itself: A much larger clone lies a single base off, so this may be a read error. The sample has other DNA sequences that encode this CDR3 too. The chain has TRBV5-1 and TRBJ2-7; D gene unclear. Germline V gene sequence: CDR1 SGHRS, CDR2 YFSETQ. The V end was cut by 5 bases, the J end by 0 bases, with 3 bases between. There are 11 residues in the CDR3. The CDR3 protein is CASSSSYEQYF. The CDR3 DNA reads TGCGCCAGCAGTTCCTCCTACGAGCAGTACTTC.

This chain uses TRBV7-2 with TRBJ1-1, with D unclear. The ends were cut back, 0 bases at V and 7 bases at J, with 9 bases in the middle. Germline loops: CDR1 SGHTA, CDR2 FQGNSA. The CDR3 consists of 13 residues. The CDR3 loop is CASSLAGPSEAFF. The CDR3 DNA sequence: TGTGCCAGCAGCTTAGCTGGGCCAAGTGAAGCTTTCTTT.

The chain has TRBV10-3 and TRBJ2-2, with TRBD2 identical over 11 bases. V was pared by 4 bases and J by 3 bases, with 7 bases of the junction left unmatched. Per the germline V gene, CDR1 is ENHRY and CDR2 is SYGVKD. This CDR3 comprises 17 residues. CDR3 DNA sequence: TGTGCCATCAGTGGGCCGACTAGCGGGACGTACACCGGGGAGCTGTTTTTT. Its translation: CAISGPTSGTYTGELFF.

This clone was seen a single time. The V gene is TRBV7-3, the J gene TRBJ2-5; possible D gene TRBD1, 5 bases. The CDR3 spans 13 residues. V lost 8 bases and J 5 bases, leaving 15 bases between the germline ends. CDR1 is SGHTA, CDR2 FQGTGA, per germline. The chain's CDR3 is CASGTGASETQYF. Here the CDR3 DNA reads TGTGCCAGCGGTACAGGAGCCTCGGAGACCCAGTACTTC.

The chain recombines TRBV4-1 with TRBJ1-1, with D maybe TRBD1 (5 bases). The length of the CDR3 is 16 residues. V dropped 1 base and J dropped 1 base, with 13 bases sitting between them. Germline V lookup: CDR1 MGHRA, CDR2 YSYEKL. The CDR3 loop reads CASSQGPGQSNTEAFF. The CDR3 nucleotides read TGCGCCAGCAGCCAAGGCCCGGGGCAGTCGAACACTGAAGCTTTCTTT.

This sequence joins TRBV15 and TRBJ2-5, with a tentative D call TRBD2 (5 bases). CDR3 length equals 16 residues. CDR1 is LNHNV, CDR2 YYDKDF, per germline (reference sequence). Between the trimmed V and J ends, which lost 5 bases and 0 bases, there was a span of 16 bases. The CDR3 sequence: CATSPRRAQYQETQYF. CDR3 DNA sequence: TGTGCCACCAGCCCGAGGCGGGCACAGTACCAAGAGACCCAGTACTTC. Full variable domain (outside the CDR3, taken from reference TRBV15 and TRBJ2-5): DAMVIQNPRYQVTQFGKPVTLSCSQTLNHNVMYWYQQKSSQAPKLLFHYYDKDFNNEADTPDNFQSRRPNTSFCFLDIRSPGLGDTAMYLCATSPRRAQYQETQYFGPGTRLLVL.

V and J are TRBV10-1 and TRBJ2-1; 10 bases line up with TRBD1. Germline V gene data show CDR1 as WNHNN and CDR2 as SYGVQD (reference sequence). The ends lost 2 bases at V and 4 bases at J; junction bases unmatched: 2. The CDR3 is made up of 15 amino acids. The DNA of the CDR3 is TGCGCCAGCAGTGAGGGACAGGGGGATTACAATGAGCAGTTCTTC. Translating it yields CASSEGQGDYNEQFF.

The chain carries TRBV5-1 and TRBJ1-6, with 10 bases aligning to TRBD1. Germline lookup yields CDR1 SGHRS and CDR2 YFSETQ. This CDR3 is built from 16 residues. V shed 4 bases, J shed 8 bases, and the junction held 9 bases outside the gene matches. The CDR3 loop reads CASSHGDRGLDSPLHF. The CDR3, as DNA: TGCGCCAGCAGCCATGGGGACAGGGGTTTGGATTCACCCCTCCACTTT.

This chain joins TRBV5-1 and TRBJ2-1; 12 nucleotides match TRBD1. The junction had 6 bases not matched to a gene; V was cut back by 0 bases and J by 8 bases. This CDR3 contains 16 residues. Germline V gene data show CDR1 as SGHRS and CDR2 as YFSETQ. The CDR3 loop is CASSLAGTGGWDEQFF. The DNA of the CDR3 is TGCGCCAGCAGCTTGGCTGGGACAGGGGGCTGGGATGAGCAGTTCTTC.

This rearrangement joins TRBV27 to TRBJ1-1; 7 nucleotides line up with TRBD1. CDR3 length: 15 residues. Germline CDR1 and CDR2: MNHEY and SMNVEV (reference sequence). Losses at the gene ends were 5 bases for V and 2 bases for J; bases not matched to a gene: 8. CDR3 amino acids: CASSAGTDPNTEAFF. In DNA, the CDR3 is TGTGCCAGCAGTGCCGGGACAGACCCCAACACTGAAGCTTTCTTT.

The chain carries TRBV6-5 and TRBJ2-7, with D hard to call. Germline assignment: CDR1 MNHEY and CDR2 SVGAGI. The CDR3 sequence is 15 residues long. V was clipped by 6 bases and J by 0 bases, with 15 bases between them. This chain's CDR3 is CASRPGTISSYEQYF. In DNA form, the CDR3 reads TGTGCCAGCAGACCAGGTACTATCAGCTCCTACGAGCAGTACTTC.

The chain combines TRBV6-5 with TRBJ2-1; 13 positions agree with TRBD2. This CDR3 region has 15 residues. Trimming took 7 bases from V and 9 from J; bases not matched to a gene: 9. In germline, CDR1 is MNHEY, CDR2 SVGAGI. The CDR3 nucleotides read TGTGCCAGCATCCGGACTAGCGGGGGCTCCGGTGAGCAGTTCTTC. Protein: CASIRTSGGSGEQFF.

The J gene is TRBJ2-3, the V gene TRBV7-9, with TRBD2 identical over 9 bases. The germline V gene has CDR1 SEHNR and CDR2 FQNEAQ (reference sequence). The CDR3 consists of 17 residues. Trimming cost V 5 bases and J 1 base; bases outside gene matches: 10. The CDR3 region has the DNA TGTGCCAGCAGCCGCCGCTTAGCGGGGGTGGGCACAGATACGCAGTATTTT. This sequence encodes CASSRRLAGVGTDTQYF.

This clone is a singleton in its sample. This chain links TRBV9 with TRBJ2-1; D perhaps matches TRBD1 (6 bases). The CDR3 runs to 16 residues. V lost 4 bases and J 0 bases, leaving 14 bases between the germline ends. Per the germline V gene, CDR1 is SGDLS and CDR2 is YYNGEE. CDR3 residues: CASSHSRGRSYNEQFF. The CDR3, as DNA: TGTGCCAGCAGCCATAGCAGGGGTCGCTCCTACAATGAGCAGTTCTTC.

DNA of the CDR3: TGTGCCAGCAGGACCGAACGAGCGGGAGGTGGAGAGACCCAGTACTTC. This sequence encodes CASRTERAGGGETQYF. The V and J genes are TRBV7-8 and TRBJ2-5; 9 bases agree with TRBD2. V was clipped by 6 bases and J by 4 bases; unmatched bases: 12. Germline CDR1 SGHVS, CDR2 FQNEAQ. The CDR3 spans 16 residues. Full variable domain (rest looked up from reference TRBV7-8 and TRBJ2-5): GAGVSQSPRYKVAKRGQDVALRCDPISGHVSLFWYQQALGQGPEFLTYFQNEAQLDKSGLPSDRFFAERPEGSVSTLKIQRTQQEDSAVYLCASRTERAGGGETQYFGPGTRLLVL.